The clone carrying this T cell receptor (beta chain) was counted between two and nine times. Its matching antigen is unknown. TCRdb fed the 5' RACE reads into MiXCR, producing one record per CDR3 protein. This sample yields tens of thousands of distinct CDR3 sequences, of which approximately 1.9% are seen a single time; 4.5% to 6.5% belongs to the top ten. This entry comes from a study of beta chain bispecific antibodies for T cell cancers. Study details: HPB-ALL carried surface TRBV5-5, while Jurkat carried TRBV12-3.

V lost 2 bases and J 9 bases, leaving 12 bases between the germline ends. Germline CDR1 and CDR2: SGHTS and YDEGEE. CDR3 length: 14 amino acids. Expansion lasted 2 to 4 days, with either anti-CD3 antibody OKT3 or CD3/CD28 beads. Normal T cells cocultured with Jurkat cells and anti-TRBV12 bispecific. Study-level results: After anti-TRBV12 rather than anti-CD19 exposure, TRBV12-3 made up 98.9% less of total TRBV signal. Most targeted TRBV signal came from the leukemia cell line cells, not normal T cells. TRBV-directed bispecific antibodies appeared to leave all non-targeted, unrelated TRBV family members unaffected. Anti-TRBV5-5 antibody staining may include highly similar TRBV5-6 cells.

The chain has TRBV5-8 and TRBJ1-6; D gene unclear. The sequences come from healthy donor T cells cultured with leukemia cells, collected from a culture containing a bispecific antibody targeting TCR Vbeta12. The source of this sequence is a human donor in good health. Some clones in this sample may be carry-over from other donors' samples. The CDR3 nucleotides are TGTGCCAGCAGCTTCCAAGTATGGAGTTCACCCCTCCACTTT. Its translation is CASSFQVWSSPLHF.